The 9 T cell receptor beta chains below were found in one sample sequenced in a study of CD8+ T cells in alopecia areata. cDNA serving as the sequencing template came from extracted, reverse transcribed RNA. Only in-frame clones appear in the TCRdb table, and some are missing; sequencing was by immunoSEQ multiplex PCR. The top ten clones hold 1.5% to 2% of a sample with about 220,000 clones, around 57% of them seen once. Stated treatment: oral pan-JAK inhibitor, 5-10 mg twice daily. The specimen comprised CD4+ T cells sorted from blood, sampled at week 4, from a patient treated with tofacitinib. Receptors were obtained from a human donor with alopecia areata.

In its sample, this clone was seen once. The chain has TRBV5-4 and TRBJ1-2; unclear D gene. Between the trimmed V and J ends, which lost 4 bases and 10 bases, there was a span of 14 bases. CDR1 SGHNT and CDR2 YYREEE come from the germline V gene (reference sequence). The CDR3 is 12 residues long. CDR3 in DNA: TGTGCCAGCAGCGTCCGTACGTCAGACTACACCTTC. As protein: CASSVRTSDYTF. Together with reference TRBV5-4 and TRBJ1-2, the CDR3 gives the full variable domain: ETGVTQSPTHLIKTRGQQVTLRCSSQSGHNTVSWYQQALGQGPQFIFQYYREEENGRGNFPPRFSGLQFPNYSSELNVNALELDDSALYLCASSVRTSDYTFGSGTRLTVV.

This chain joins TRBV11-3 and TRBJ2-5; D uncertain. The CDR3 spans 10 residues. V lost 5 bases and J 4 bases, leaving 2 bases between the germline ends. Germline V gene lookup returns CDR1 SGHNT and CDR2 YENEEA. The DNA for the CDR3 is TGTGCCAGCAGCGGAGAGACCCAGTACTTC. Its translation: CASSGETQYF. The complete variable domain, with remaining parts taken from reference TRBV11-3 and TRBJ2-5, reads EAGVVQSPRYKIIEKKQPVAFWCNPISGHNTLYWYLQNLGQGPELLIRYENEEAVDDSQLPKDRFSAERLKGVDSTLKIQPAELGDSAVYLCASSGETQYFGPGTRLLVL.

This clone appeared a single time. Sequence at one end of the junction differs from germline and may be a read error. This chain connects TRBV15 to TRBJ2-7; a possible D gene is TRBD1 (5 bases). The CDR3 covers 15 residues. Germline CDR1 reads LNHNV; CDR2 reads YYDKDF (reference sequence). This CDR3 is CATSRDLKSTPRDNF. CDR3 bases: TGTGCCACCAGCAGAGATCTAAAATCGACTCCCAGGGATAACTTC.

J is TRBJ1-2 and V is TRBV5-1; D is undetermined. The CDR3 has 14 amino acids. Trimming cost V 0 bases and J 9 bases, with 15 bases left between them. Germline values: CDR1 SGHRS, CDR2 YFSETQ. The CDR3 bases are TGCGCCAGCAGCTTGGAGATAGAGGGCGCACGCTACACCTTC. Its protein product is CASSLEIEGARYTF.

This clone was seen a handful of times. This rearrangement joins TRBV11-1 to TRBJ2-5; possible D gene TRBD1, 6 bases. CDR1 SGHAT and CDR2 FQDESV come from the germline V gene (reference sequence). V lost 2 bases to trimming and J lost 3 bases, with 13 bases between them. The CDR3 sequence is 15 residues long. CDR3 DNA: TGTGCCAGCAGCTTAACAGGGTGGGGCGAAGAGACCCAGTACTTC. Encoded protein: CASSLTGWGEETQYF.

The rearrangement links TRBV4-3 to TRBJ1-2; a possible D gene is TRBD1 (6 bases). Trimming left V 2 bases short and J 4 bases short, with 14 bases between. The CDR3 totals 15 residues. CDR1 and CDR2 (germline): LGHNA, YSLEER. The CDR3 DNA is TGCGCCAGCAGCCAACCCGACAGGCCGACCTATGGCTACACCTTC. Translating gives CASSQPDRPTYGYTF.

V gene TRBV9 combines with J gene TRBJ2-7; a possible D gene is TRBD1 (8 bases). This CDR3 has 17 amino acids. From germline, CDR1 is SGDLS and CDR2 YYNGEE. V was clipped by 2 bases and J by 5 bases, with 23 bases between them. The CDR3 DNA follows: TGTGCCAGCAGCGTTGGCCTTAGGACAGGGAGGGTCAACGAGCAGTACTTC. Amino acids: CASSVGLRTGRVNEQYF.

The CDR3 reads CAWRGTASGNTIYF. As DNA, the CDR3 is TGTGCCTGGAGGGGGACTGCCTCTGGAAACACCATATATTTT. The V gene is TRBV30, the J gene TRBJ1-3, with D tentatively TRBD1 (5 bases). With 3 bases removed from V and 0 bases from J, the gap between germline ends came to 9 bases. The germline V gene has CDR1 GTSNPN and CDR2 SVGIG (reference sequence). The CDR3 spans 14 residues.

This rearrangement joins TRBV11-2 to TRBJ2-7; 15 nucleotides align to TRBD2. The V and J ends lost 5 bases and 2 bases, in that order; junction bases with no gene match: 7. The CDR3 spans 17 residues. Germline loops: CDR1 SGHAT, CDR2 FQNNGV. CDR3: CASSLGTSGGPTYEQYF. In DNA, the CDR3 is TGTGCCAGCAGCCTAGGGACTAGCGGGGGGCCCACCTACGAGCAGTACTTC.